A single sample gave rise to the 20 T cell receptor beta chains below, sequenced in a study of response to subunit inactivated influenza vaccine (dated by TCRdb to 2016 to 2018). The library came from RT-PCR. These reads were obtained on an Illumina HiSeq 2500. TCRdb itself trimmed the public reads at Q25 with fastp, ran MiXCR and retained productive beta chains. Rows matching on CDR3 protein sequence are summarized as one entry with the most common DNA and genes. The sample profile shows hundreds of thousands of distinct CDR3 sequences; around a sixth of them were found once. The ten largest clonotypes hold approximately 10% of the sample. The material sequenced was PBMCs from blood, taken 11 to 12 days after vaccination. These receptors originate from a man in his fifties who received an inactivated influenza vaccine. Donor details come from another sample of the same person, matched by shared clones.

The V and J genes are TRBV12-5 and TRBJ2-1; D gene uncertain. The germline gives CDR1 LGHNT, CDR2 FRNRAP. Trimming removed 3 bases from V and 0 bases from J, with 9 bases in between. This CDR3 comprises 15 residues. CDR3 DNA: TGTGCTAGTGGTTTAGGTGTGAGCTCCTACAATGAGCAGTTCTTC. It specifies CASGLGVSSYNEQFF.

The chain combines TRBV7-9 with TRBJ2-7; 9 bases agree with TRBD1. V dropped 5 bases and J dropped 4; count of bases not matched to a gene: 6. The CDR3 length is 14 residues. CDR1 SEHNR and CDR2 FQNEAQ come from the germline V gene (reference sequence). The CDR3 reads CASSTGTGQYEQYF. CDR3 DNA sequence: TGTGCCAGCAGCACCGGGACAGGGCAGTACGAGCAGTACTTC.

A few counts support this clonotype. The CDR3 sequence: CASSQGAIDTGELFF. CDR3 coding DNA: TGTGCCAGTAGTCAGGGGGCAATTGACACCGGGGAGCTGTTTTTT. This rearrangement joins TRBV19 to TRBJ2-2, with 8 nucleotides matching TRBD1. This CDR3 spans 15 amino acids. The ends lost 5 bases at V and 3 bases at J; junction bases unmatched: 5. The V gene's germline CDR1 is LNHDA and CDR2 SQIVND (reference sequence).

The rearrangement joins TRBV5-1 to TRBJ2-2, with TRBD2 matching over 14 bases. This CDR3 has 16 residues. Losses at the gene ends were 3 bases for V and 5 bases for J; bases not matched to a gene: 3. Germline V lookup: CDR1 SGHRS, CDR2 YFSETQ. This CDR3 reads CASSSWTSGRTGELFF. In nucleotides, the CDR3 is TGCGCCAGCAGCTCCTGGACTAGCGGGAGGACCGGGGAGCTGTTTTTT.

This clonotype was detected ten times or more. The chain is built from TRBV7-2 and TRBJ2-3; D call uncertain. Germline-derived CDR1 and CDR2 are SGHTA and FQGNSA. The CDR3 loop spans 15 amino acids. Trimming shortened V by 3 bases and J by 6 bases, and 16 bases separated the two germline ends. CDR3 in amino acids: CASSFSGGFADTQYF. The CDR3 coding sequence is TGTGCCAGCAGCTTCTCCGGCGGTTTTGCGGATACGCAGTATTTT.

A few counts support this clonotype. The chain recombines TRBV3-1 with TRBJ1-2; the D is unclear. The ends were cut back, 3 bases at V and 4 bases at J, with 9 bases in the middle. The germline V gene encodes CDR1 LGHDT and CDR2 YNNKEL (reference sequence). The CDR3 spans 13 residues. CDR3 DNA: TGTGCCAGCAGCCAGCGCAGCTTCTATGGCTACACCTTC. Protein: CASSQRSFYGYTF.

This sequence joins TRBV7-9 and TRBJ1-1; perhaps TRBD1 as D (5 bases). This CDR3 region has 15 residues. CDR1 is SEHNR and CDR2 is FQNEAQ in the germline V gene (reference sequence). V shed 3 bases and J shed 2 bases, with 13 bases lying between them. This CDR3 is CASSFVGRVNTEAFF. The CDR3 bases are TGTGCCAGCAGCTTTGTGGGCAGGGTAAACACTGAAGCTTTCTTT.

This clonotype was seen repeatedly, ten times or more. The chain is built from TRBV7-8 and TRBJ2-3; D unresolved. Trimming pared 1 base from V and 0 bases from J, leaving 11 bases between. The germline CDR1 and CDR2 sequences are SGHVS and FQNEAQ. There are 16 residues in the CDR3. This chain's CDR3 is CASSLVPTASTDTQYF. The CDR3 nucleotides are TGTGCCAGCAGCTTAGTGCCGACTGCTAGCACAGATACGCAGTATTTT. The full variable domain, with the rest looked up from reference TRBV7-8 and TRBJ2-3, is GAGVSQSPRYKVAKRGQDVALRCDPISGHVSLFWYQQALGQGPEFLTYFQNEAQLDKSGLPSDRFFAERPEGSVSTLKIQRTQQEDSAVYLCASSLVPTASTDTQYFGPGTRLTVL.

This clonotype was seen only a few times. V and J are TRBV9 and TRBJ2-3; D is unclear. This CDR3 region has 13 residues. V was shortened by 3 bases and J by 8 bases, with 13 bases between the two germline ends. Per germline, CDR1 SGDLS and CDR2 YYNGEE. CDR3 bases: TGTGCCAGCAGCGGATTCGGTGGCCGTACGCAGTATTTT. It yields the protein CASSGFGGRTQYF.

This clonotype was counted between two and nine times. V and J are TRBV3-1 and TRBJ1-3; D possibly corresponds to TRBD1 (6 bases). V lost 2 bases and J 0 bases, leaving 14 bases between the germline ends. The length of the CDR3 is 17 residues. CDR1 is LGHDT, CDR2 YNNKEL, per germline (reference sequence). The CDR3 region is CASSQPSDRVSGNTIYF. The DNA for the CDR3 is TGTGCCAGCAGCCAACCCTCGGACAGAGTCTCTGGAAACACCATATATTTT.

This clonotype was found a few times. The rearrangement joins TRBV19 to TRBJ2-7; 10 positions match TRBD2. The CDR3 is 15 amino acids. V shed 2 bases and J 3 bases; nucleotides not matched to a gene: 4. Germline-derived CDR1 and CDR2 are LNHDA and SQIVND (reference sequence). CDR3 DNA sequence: TGTGCCAGTAGTATAACGCCTAGCGGGAGCTACGAGCAGTACTTC. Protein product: CASSITPSGSYEQYF.

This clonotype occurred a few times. The chain's CDR3 is CSATGTSGSFGEQFF. The DNA for the CDR3 is TGCAGTGCTACGGGGACTAGCGGGAGTTTTGGTGAGCAGTTCTTC. The rearrangement links TRBV20-1 to TRBJ2-1; 14 nucleotides agree with TRBD2. This CDR3 spans 15 amino acids. Germline V gives CDR1 DFQATT, CDR2 SNEGSKA (reference sequence). Unmatched junction bases numbered 8, after V lost 4 bases and J lost 9 bases.

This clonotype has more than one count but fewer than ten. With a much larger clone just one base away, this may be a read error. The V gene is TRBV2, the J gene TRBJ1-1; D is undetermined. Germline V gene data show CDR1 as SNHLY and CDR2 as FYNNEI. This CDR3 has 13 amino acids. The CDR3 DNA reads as TGTGCCAGCAGCCACGACCCGAACACTGAAGTTTTCTTT. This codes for CASSHDPNTEVFF.

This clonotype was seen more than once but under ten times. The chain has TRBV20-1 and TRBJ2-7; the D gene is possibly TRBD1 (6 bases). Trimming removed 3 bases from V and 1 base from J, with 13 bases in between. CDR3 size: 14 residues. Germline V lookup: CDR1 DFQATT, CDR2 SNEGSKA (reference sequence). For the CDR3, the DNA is TGCAGTGCTAGGAACTCAGGGGATTCCTACGAGCAGTACTTC. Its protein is CSARNSGDSYEQYF.

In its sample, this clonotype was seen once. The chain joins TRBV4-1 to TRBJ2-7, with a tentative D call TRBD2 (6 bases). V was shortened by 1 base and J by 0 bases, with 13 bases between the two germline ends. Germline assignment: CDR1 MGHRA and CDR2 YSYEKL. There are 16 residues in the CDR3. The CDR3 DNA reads TGCGCCAGCAGCCAAGTTTTAGCGGTAAGCTCCTACGAGCAGTACTTC. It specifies CASSQVLAVSSYEQYF.

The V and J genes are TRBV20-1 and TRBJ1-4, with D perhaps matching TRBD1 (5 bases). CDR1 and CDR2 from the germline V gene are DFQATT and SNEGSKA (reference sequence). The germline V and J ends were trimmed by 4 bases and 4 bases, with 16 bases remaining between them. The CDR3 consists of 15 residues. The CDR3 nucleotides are TGCAGTGCTAATCCCCGACAGACATTTAATGAAAAACTGTTTTTT. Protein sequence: CSANPRQTFNEKLFF.

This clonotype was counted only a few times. CDR3 in amino acids: CASSFIGTGDEQYF. CDR3 nucleotide sequence: TGCGCCAGCAGCTTTATTGGGACAGGGGACGAGCAGTACTTC. The V and J genes are TRBV5-1 and TRBJ2-7; 10 bases fit TRBD1. Germline V gene data show CDR1 as SGHRS and CDR2 as YFSETQ. This CDR3 has 14 amino acids. With V trimmed by 2 bases and J by 5 bases, 4 bases remained unmatched.

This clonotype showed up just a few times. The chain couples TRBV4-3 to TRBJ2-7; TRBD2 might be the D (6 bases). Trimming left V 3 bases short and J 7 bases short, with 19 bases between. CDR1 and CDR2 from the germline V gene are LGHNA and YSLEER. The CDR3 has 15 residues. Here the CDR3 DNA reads TGCGCCAGCAGCCAGATGAGTTACGGGAGACAAGAGCAGTACTTC. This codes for CASSQMSYGRQEQYF.

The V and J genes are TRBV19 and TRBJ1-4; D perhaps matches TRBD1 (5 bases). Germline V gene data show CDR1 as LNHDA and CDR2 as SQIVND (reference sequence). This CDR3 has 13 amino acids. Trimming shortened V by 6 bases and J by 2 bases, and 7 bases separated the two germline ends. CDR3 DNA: TGTGCCAGTAGCGGGGGTACTAATGAAAAACTGTTTTTT. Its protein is CASSGGTNEKLFF. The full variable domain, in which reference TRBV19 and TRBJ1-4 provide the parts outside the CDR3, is DGGITQSPKYLFRKEGQNVTLSCEQNLNHDAMYWYRQDPGQGLRLIYYSQIVNDFQKGDIAEGYSVSREKKESFPLTVTSAQKNPTAFYLCASSGGTNEKLFFGSGTQLSVL.

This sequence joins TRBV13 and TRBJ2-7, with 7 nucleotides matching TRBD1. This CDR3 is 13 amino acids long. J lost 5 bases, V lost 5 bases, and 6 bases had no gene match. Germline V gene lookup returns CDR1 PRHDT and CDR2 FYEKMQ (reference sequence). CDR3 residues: CASSMKTGHEQYF. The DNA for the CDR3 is TGTGCCAGCAGCATGAAGACAGGGCACGAGCAGTACTTC. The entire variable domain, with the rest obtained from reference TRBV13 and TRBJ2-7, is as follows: AAGVIQSPRHLIKEKRETATLKCYPIPRHDTVYWYQQGPGQDPQFLISFYEKMQSDKGSIPDRFSAQQFSDYHSELNMSSLELGDSALYFCASSMKTGHEQYFGPGTRLTVT.